These 3 T cell receptor beta chains came from one sample sequenced in a study of cytomegalovirus exposure and HLA in healthy donors. The PCR ran on 60 Vbeta and 13 Jbeta primers. TCRdb keeps only in-frame clones here, not all; method: immunoSEQ multiplex PCR. This sample's table reports about 52,000 clones. Material: PBMCs. Every receptor here comes from a woman aged 55-70 years in good health and CMV-seropositive.

V and J are TRBV19 and TRBJ1-2, with D perhaps matching TRBD1 (5 bases). This CDR3 has 14 amino acids. CDR1 and CDR2 (germline): LNHDA, SQIVND (reference sequence). V was shortened by 2 bases and J by 4 bases, with 11 bases between the two germline ends. The CDR3 DNA sequence: TGTGCCAGTAGTATAATGCAGGGCGGCTATGGCTACACCTTC. Translated: CASSIMQGGYGYTF.

Concerning this clone itself: The sample contains more than one DNA sequence encoding this CDR3. The chain employs TRBV4-3 and TRBJ2-6; the match to TRBD1 covers 10 bases. The CDR3 has 19 residues. Germline V gene sequence: CDR1 LGHNA, CDR2 YSLEER. The V segment lost 0 bases and the J segment 2 bases; nucleotides outside the gene matches: 7. This chain's CDR3 is CASSQDLSTGGPGANVLTF. The CDR3 nucleotides are TGCGCCAGCAGCCAAGATCTTTCGACAGGGGGCCCTGGGGCCAACGTCCTGACTTTC.

This clone is identified as medium-sized (0.01 to 0.1%) from frequency. The J gene is TRBJ1-4, the V gene TRBV5-6; 9 nucleotides agree with TRBD1. V trimming: 3 bases; J trimming: 7 bases; junction bases outside the gene matches: 13. This CDR3 spans 17 amino acids. Germline lookup yields CDR1 SGHDT and CDR2 YYEEEE. The CDR3 spells CASSSGTGRYKVEKLFF. The CDR3 DNA is TGTGCCAGCAGCTCCGGGACAGGGAGGTACAAGGTTGAAAAACTGTTTTTT. Full variable domain (missing parts from reference TRBV5-6 and TRBJ1-4): DAGVTQSPTHLIKTRGQQVTLRCSPKSGHDTVSWYQQALGQGPQFIFQYYEEEERQRGNFPDRFSGHQFPNYSSELNVNALLLGDSALYLCASSSGTGRYKVEKLFFGSGTQLSVL.